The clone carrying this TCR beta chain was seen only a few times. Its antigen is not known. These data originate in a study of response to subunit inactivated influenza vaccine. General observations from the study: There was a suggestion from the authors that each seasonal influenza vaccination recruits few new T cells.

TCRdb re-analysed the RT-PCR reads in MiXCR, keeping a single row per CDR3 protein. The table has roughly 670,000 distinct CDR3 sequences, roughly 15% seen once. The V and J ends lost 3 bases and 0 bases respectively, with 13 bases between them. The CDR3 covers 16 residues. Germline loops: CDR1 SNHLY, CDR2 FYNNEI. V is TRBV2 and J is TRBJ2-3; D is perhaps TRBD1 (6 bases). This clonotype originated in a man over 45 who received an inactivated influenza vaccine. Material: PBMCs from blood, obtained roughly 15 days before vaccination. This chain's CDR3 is CASSDPDRLSTDTQYF. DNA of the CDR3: TGTGCCAGCAGTGACCCCGACAGGTTAAGCACAGATACGCAGTATTTT.